The 10 T cell receptor beta chains in this list originate from one sample, sequenced in a study of cytomegalovirus exposure and HLA in healthy donors (dated by TCRdb to 2016 to 2017). Receptor amplification or capture employed the immunoSEQ multiplex PCR assay. For the multiplex PCR, a mixture combining 60 forward primers for TCR Vbeta segments and 13 reverse primers for TCR Jbeta segments was used. TCRdb limited this immuneACCESS table to in-frame rearrangements with V and J called. A share of clones is missing; checked studies link under half to unresolved V genes, and the rest is unexplained. The sample table records 85,000 to 100,000 clones; around 80% of these occur just once. The top ten hold about 0.69% of the sample. Sequenced sample: PBMCs. The receptors come from a woman aged 55-70 years in good health and CMV-seronegative.

DNA for the CDR3: TGTGCCAGCAGTTTCACCGGGACACCGGCCCCCTTCTATGGCTACACCTTC. It specifies CASSFTGTPAPFYGYTF. The chain combines TRBV27 with TRBJ1-2, with a possible D match to TRBD1 (6 bases). The CDR3 has 17 residues. V was trimmed by 3 bases and J by 4 bases, leaving 21 bases between them. Germline V gives CDR1 MNHEY, CDR2 SMNVEV (reference sequence).

The chain employs TRBV9 and TRBJ1-1; D perhaps matches TRBD1 (5 bases). V shed 4 bases and J shed 1 base, with 14 bases lying between them. The CDR3 totals 15 residues. In germline, CDR1 is SGDLS, CDR2 YYNGEE. This CDR3 is CASSPQDWRNTEAFF. CDR3 bases: TGTGCCAGCAGCCCACAGGATTGGAGGAACACTGAAGCTTTCTTT.

The chain is built from TRBV25-1 and TRBJ2-2, with D uncertain. CDR3 size: 13 residues. CDR1 is MGHDK and CDR2 is SYGVNS in the germline V gene. Trimming removed 6 bases at V and 5 bases at J, with 10 bases between. The CDR3 DNA sequence: TGTGCCAGCAGCTACCTTTGGACCGGGGAGCTGTTTTTT. Protein product: CASSYLWTGELFF.

The V gene is TRBV11-2, the J gene TRBJ1-4; possible D gene TRBD1, 6 bases. The V gene lost 4 bases and the J gene lost 8 bases, with 17 bases spanning the gap. The germline V gene has CDR1 SGHAT and CDR2 FQNNGV. The CDR3 consists of 15 residues. In nucleotides, the CDR3 is TGTGCCAGCAGCTATACAGGGATAGTGGAGGAAAAACTGTTTTTT. Its translation: CASSYTGIVEEKLFF. The entire variable domain, with the rest obtained from reference TRBV11-2 and TRBJ1-4, is as follows: EAGVAQSPRYKIIEKRQSVAFWCNPISGHATLYWYQQILGQGPKLLIQFQNNGVVDDSQLPKDRFSAERLKGVDSTLKIQPAKLEDSAVYLCASSYTGIVEEKLFFGSGTQLSVL.

CDR3 in amino acids: CASSWPSSTDTQYF. For the CDR3, the DNA is TGTGCCAGCAGCTGGCCTTCCAGCACAGATACGCAGTATTTT. The rearrangement joins TRBV7-2 to TRBJ2-3; D gene ambiguous. Germline assignment: CDR1 SGHTA and CDR2 FQGNSA. The length of the CDR3 is 14 residues. V was pared by 4 bases and J by 0 bases, with 8 bases between.

V is TRBV10-1 and J is TRBJ2-3, with TRBD2 identical over 7 bases. The J segment lost 11 bases and the V segment lost 0 bases, leaving 11 bases of the junction unmatched. Germline CDR1 WNHNN, CDR2 SYGVQD (reference sequence). This CDR3 has 15 amino acids. CDR3 residues: CASSESGGTMVKQYF. The CDR3 DNA reads TGCGCCAGCAGTGAGTCGGGGGGGACCATGGTTAAGCAGTATTTT.

The chain carries TRBV27 and TRBJ2-7, with D possibly TRBD1 on 6 matching bases. This CDR3 is built from 14 residues. Germline V lookup: CDR1 MNHEY, CDR2 SMNVEV (reference sequence). V lost 5 bases and J lost 6, with 17 bases in between. In nucleotides, the CDR3 is TGTGCCAGCAGTACCTATATGGGGGCGGGCGAGCAGTACTTC. It encodes CASSTYMGAGEQYF.

The CDR3: CASSLPTGGYTF. Here the CDR3 DNA reads TGTGCCAGCAGCTTACCGACAGGGGGGTACACCTTC. J is TRBJ1-2 and V is TRBV7-9, with 9 bases aligning to TRBD1. V shed 2 bases and J 11 bases; nucleotides not matched to a gene: 3. CDR1 and CDR2 (germline): SEHNR, FQNEAQ (reference sequence). The CDR3 length is 12 residues. Based on the CDR3 plus reference TRBV7-9 and TRBJ1-2, the full variable domain is DTGVSQNPRHKITKRGQNVTFRCDPISEHNRLYWYRQTLGQGPEFLTYFQNEAQLEKSRLLSDRFSAERPKGSFSTLEIQRTEQGDSAMYLCASSLPTGGYTFGSGTRLTVV.

This clone has more than one count but fewer than ten. The chain carries TRBV4-3 and TRBJ2-1; a weak D match, TRBD2 (6 bases). V lost 3 bases, J lost 0 bases, and 12 bases lay in between. The germline gives CDR1 LGHNA, CDR2 YSLEER. The CDR3 consists of 16 residues. The CDR3 coding sequence is TGCGCCAGCAGCCAGGAAGGACTACGCTCCTACAATGAGCAGTTCTTC. Translating gives CASSQEGLRSYNEQFF.

V and J are TRBV28 and TRBJ1-4; TRBD1 might be the D (5 bases). The V gene's germline CDR1 is MDHEN and CDR2 SYDVKM. Between the trimmed V and J ends, which lost 11 bases and 4 bases, there was a span of 14 bases. This CDR3 spans 13 amino acids. The DNA for the CDR3 is TGTGCCGCTCTCGGGACTGATAATGAAAAACTGTTTTTT. This codes for CAALGTDNEKLFF.